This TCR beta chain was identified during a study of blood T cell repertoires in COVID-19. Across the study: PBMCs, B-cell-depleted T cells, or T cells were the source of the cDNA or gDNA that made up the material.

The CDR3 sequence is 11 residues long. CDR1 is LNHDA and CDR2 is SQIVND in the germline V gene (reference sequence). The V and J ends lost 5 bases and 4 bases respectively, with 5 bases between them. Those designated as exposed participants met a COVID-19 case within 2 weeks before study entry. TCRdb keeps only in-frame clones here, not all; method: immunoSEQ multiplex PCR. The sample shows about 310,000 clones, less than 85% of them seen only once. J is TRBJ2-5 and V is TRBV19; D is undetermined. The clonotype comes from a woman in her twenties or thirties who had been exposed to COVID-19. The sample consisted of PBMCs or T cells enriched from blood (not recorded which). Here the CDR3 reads CASSYRETQYF. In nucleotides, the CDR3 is TGTGCCAGTAGTTATAGAGAGACCCAGTACTTC.